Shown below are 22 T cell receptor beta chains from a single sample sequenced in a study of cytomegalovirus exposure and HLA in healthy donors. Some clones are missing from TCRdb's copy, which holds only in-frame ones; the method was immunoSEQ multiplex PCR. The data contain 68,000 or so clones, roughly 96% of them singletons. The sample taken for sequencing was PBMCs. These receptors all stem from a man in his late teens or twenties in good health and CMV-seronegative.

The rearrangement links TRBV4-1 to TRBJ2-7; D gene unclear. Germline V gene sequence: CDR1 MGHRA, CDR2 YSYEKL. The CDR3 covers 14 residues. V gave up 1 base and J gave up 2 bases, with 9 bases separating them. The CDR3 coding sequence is TGCGCCAGCAGCCAAGGGGCGAGCACCTACGAGCAGTACTTC. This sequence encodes CASSQGASTYEQYF.

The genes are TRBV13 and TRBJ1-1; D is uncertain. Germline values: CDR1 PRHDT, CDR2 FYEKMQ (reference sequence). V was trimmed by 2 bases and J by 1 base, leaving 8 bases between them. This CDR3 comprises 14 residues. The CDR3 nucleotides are TGTGCCAGCAGCTTACAGTACCCGAACACTGAAGCTTTCTTT. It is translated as CASSLQYPNTEAFF.

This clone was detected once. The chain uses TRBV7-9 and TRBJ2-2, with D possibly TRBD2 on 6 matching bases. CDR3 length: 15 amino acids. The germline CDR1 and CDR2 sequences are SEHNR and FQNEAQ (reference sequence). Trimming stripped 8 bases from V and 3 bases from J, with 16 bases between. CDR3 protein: CASDTTGGYTGELFF. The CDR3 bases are TGTGCCAGCGATACTACCGGGGGATACACCGGGGAGCTGTTTTTT.

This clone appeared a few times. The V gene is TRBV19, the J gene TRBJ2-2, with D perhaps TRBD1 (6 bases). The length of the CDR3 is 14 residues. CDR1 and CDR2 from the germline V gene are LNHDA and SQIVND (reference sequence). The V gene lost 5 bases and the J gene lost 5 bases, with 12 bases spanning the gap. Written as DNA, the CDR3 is TGTGCCAGTAGTGGCGGCAGGGGAACCGGGGAGCTGTTTTTT. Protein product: CASSGGRGTGELFF.

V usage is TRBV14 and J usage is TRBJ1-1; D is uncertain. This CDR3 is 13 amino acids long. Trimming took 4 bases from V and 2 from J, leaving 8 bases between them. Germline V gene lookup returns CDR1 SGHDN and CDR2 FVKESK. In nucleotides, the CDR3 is TGTGCCAGCAGCCGTCTCAGTAACACTGAAGCTTTCTTT. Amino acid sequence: CASSRLSNTEAFF.

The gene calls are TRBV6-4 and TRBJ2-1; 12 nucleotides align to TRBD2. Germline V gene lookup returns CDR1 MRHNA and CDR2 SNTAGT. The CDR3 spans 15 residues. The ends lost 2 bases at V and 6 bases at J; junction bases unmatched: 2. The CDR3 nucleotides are TGTGCCAGCAGTGACCTAGCGGGAGGGTTCAATGAGCAGTTCTTC. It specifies CASSDLAGGFNEQFF.

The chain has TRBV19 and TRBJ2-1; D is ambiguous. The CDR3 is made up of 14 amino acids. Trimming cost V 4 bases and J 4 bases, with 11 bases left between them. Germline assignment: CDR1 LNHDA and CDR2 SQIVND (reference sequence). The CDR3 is CASSSPRQYNEQFF. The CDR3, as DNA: TGTGCCAGTAGTAGTCCTAGGCAGTACAATGAGCAGTTCTTC.

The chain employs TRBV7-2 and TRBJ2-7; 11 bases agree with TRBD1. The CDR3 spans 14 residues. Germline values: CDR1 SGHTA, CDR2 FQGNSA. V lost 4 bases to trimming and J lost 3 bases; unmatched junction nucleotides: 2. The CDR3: CASSSDRGHYEQYF. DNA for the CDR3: TGTGCCAGCAGCTCGGACAGGGGGCACTACGAGCAGTACTTC.

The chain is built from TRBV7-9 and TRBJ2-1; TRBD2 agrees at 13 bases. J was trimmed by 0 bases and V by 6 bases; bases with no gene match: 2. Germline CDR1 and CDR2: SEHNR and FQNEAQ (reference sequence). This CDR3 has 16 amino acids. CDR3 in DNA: TGTGCCAGCAGAAGGACTAGCGGGAGCTCCTACAATGAGCAGTTCTTC. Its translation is CASRRTSGSSYNEQFF.

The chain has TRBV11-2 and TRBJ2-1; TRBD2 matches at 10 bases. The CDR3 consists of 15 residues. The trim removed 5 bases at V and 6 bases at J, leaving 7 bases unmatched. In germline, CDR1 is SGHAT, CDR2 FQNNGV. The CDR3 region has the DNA TGTGCCAGCAGCCCTGGGCTAGCGGGAGTCAATGAGCAGTTCTTC. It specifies CASSPGLAGVNEQFF.

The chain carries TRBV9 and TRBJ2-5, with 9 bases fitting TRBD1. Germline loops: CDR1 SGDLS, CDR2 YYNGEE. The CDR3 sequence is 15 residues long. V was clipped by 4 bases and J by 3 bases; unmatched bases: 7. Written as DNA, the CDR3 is TGTGCCAGCAGCCCAGGGACAGGGTTTGAAGAGACCCAGTACTTC. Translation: CASSPGTGFEETQYF.

The CDR3 DNA sequence: TGTGCCAGCAGCTTAGTCAGGGGGCTGGAGACCCAGTACTTC. It is translated as CASSLVRGLETQYF. The V call is TRBV11-2, the J call TRBJ2-5; 8 bases map to TRBD1. The CDR3 extends over 14 amino acids. The V and J ends lost 1 base and 5 bases, in that order; junction bases with no gene match: 3. Germline assignment: CDR1 SGHAT and CDR2 FQNNGV.

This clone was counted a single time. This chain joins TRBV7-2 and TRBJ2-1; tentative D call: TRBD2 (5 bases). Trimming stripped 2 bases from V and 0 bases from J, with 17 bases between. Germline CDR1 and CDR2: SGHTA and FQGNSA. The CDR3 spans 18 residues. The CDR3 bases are TGTGCCAGCAGCTTATGGGCGCCTAGCCTAAGCTCCTACAATGAGCAGTTCTTC. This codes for CASSLWAPSLSSYNEQFF. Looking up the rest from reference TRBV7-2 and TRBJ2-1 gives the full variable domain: GAGVSQSPSNKVTEKGKDVELRCDPISGHTALYWYRQSLGQGLEFLIYFQGNSAPDKSGLPSDRFSAERTGGSVSTLTIQRTQQEDSAVYLCASSLWAPSLSSYNEQFFGPGTRLTVL.

Here the CDR3 reads CASSFLDKPSYNEQFF. Written as DNA, the CDR3 is TGTGCCAGCAGCTTTTTGGACAAACCATCCTACAATGAGCAGTTCTTC. The chain has TRBV7-9 and TRBJ2-1; TRBD1 might be the D (5 bases). Germline V gene data show CDR1 as SEHNR and CDR2 as FQNEAQ (reference sequence). The CDR3 loop spans 16 amino acids. Trimming stripped 3 bases from V and 1 base from J, with 13 bases between.

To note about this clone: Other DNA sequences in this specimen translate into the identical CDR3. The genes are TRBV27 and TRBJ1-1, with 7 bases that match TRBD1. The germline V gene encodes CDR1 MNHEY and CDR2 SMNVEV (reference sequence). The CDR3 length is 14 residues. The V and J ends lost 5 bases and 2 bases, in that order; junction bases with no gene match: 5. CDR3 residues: CASSPGTANTEAFF. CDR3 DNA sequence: TGTGCCAGCAGTCCGGGGACAGCCAACACTGAAGCTTTCTTT.

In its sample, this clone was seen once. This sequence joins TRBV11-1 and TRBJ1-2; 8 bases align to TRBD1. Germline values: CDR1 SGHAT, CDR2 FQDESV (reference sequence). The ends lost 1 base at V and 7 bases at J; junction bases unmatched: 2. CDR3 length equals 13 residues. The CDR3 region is CASSLGQGFGYTF. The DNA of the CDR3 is TGTGCCAGCAGCTTAGGACAGGGGTTTGGCTACACCTTC.

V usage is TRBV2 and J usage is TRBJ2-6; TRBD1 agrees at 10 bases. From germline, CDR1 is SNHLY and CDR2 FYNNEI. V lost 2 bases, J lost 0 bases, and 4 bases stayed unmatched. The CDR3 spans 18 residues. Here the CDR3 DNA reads TGTGCCAGCAGTGAACAAGGGACAGGGGCCTCTGGGGCCAACGTCCTGACTTTC. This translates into CASSEQGTGASGANVLTF.

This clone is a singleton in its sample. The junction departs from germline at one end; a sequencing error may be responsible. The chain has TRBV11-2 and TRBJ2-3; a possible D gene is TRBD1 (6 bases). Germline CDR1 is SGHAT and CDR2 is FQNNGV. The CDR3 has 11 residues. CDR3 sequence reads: CASSRTVTQYF. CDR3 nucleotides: TGTGCCAGCAGCCGGACAGTTACGCAGTATTTT.

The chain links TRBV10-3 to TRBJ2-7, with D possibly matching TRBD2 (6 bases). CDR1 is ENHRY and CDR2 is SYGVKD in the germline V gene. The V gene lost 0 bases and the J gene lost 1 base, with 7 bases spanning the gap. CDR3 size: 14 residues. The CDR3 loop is CAISESGGSYEQYF. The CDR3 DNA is TGTGCCATCAGTGAGTCAGGAGGGTCCTACGAGCAGTACTTC.

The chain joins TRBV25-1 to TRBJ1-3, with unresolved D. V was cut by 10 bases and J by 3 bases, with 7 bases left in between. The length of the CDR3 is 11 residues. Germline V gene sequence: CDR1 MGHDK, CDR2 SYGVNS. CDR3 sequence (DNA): TGTGCCACCGGACTTGGAAACACCATATATTTT. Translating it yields CATGLGNTIYF.

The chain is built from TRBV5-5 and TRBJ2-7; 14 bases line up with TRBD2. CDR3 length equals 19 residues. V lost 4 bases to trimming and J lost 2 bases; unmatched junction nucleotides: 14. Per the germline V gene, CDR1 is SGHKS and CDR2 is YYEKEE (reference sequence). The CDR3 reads CASSLSPGTSGRRTYEQYF. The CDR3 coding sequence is TGTGCCAGCAGCCTGTCCCCCGGGACTAGCGGGAGAAGGACCTACGAGCAGTACTTC.

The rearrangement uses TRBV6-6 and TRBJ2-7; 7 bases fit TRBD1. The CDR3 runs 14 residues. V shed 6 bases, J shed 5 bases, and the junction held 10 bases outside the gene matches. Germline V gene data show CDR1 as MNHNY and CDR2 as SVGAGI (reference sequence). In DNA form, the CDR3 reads TGTGCCAGCAGACCACCGACAGGGATACACGAGCAGTACTTC. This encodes CASRPPTGIHEQYF.